Each of the 8 T cell receptor beta chains below was sequenced from the same sample in a study of blood T cell repertoires in COVID-19 (dated by TCRdb to 2020 to 2021). Library preparation was by the immunoSEQ multiplex PCR assay. TCRdb carries this immuneACCESS record with in-frame sequences only. Its versions omit some clonotypes, under half of them owing to an unresolved V gene in the studies checked, with the rest unexplained. The sample table holds more than 60,000 clones, of which approximately 85% were seen once. The top ten clonotypes cover about a sixth of the sample. The sample consisted of peripheral blood. The receptor set was obtained from a human donor in a cohort sampled during active COVID-19.

This chain uses TRBV27 with TRBJ2-2; 8 bases line up with TRBD2. Per germline, CDR1 MNHEY and CDR2 SMNVEV (reference sequence). The CDR3 runs 19 residues. V gave up 10 bases and J gave up 6 bases; unmatched junction bases: 25. The CDR3 sequence is CATPLAEIGGGRIAGELFF. DNA of the CDR3: TGTGCCACTCCTCTGGCGGAGATCGGGGGGGGCCGTATTGCCGGGGAGCTGTTTTTT.

V is TRBV6-2 or TRBV6-3 and J is TRBJ1-5; 11 bases fit TRBD1. The V segment lost 0 bases and the J segment 3 bases; nucleotides outside the gene matches: 7. CDR3 length equals 18 residues. CDR1 is MNHEY and CDR2 is SVGEGT in the germline V gene. The DNA for the CDR3 is TGTGCCAGCAGTTACTCAGGGACAGGGGGTTGGGTCAATCAGCCCCAGCATTTT. Its translation: CASSYSGTGGWVNQPQHF.

This chain uses TRBV2 with TRBJ2-1; TRBD2 matches at 8 bases. With V trimmed by 6 bases and J by 0 bases, 1 base remained unmatched. CDR3 length: 14 amino acids. Germline CDR1 SNHLY, CDR2 FYNNEI. The DNA of the CDR3 is TGTGCCAGCAGGAGCGGGAGCTCCTACAATGAGCAGTTCTTC. Translated, it gives CASRSGSSYNEQFF.

The genes are TRBV6-4 and TRBJ1-2; tentatively, D is TRBD1 (6 bases). This CDR3 is 13 amino acids long. Trimming shortened V by 5 bases and J by 8 bases, and 15 bases separated the two germline ends. Germline values: CDR1 MRHNA, CDR2 SNTAGT. The chain's CDR3 is CASSNTGKGGYTF. CDR3 DNA sequence: TGTGCCAGCAGTAACACAGGGAAAGGGGGCTACACCTTC.

V gene TRBV14 combines with J gene TRBJ1-1; TRBD1 might be the D (5 bases). Trimming took 5 bases from V and 0 from J, leaving 7 bases between them. CDR1 SGHDN and CDR2 FVKESK come from the germline V gene. The CDR3 covers 13 residues. The CDR3 here is CASSWTLNTEAFF. CDR3 DNA: TGTGCCAGCAGCTGGACACTGAACACTGAAGCTTTCTTT.

The chain combines TRBV11-3 with TRBJ1-3, with 10 bases lining up with TRBD1. Germline CDR1 is SGHNT and CDR2 is YENEEA. V was pared by 3 bases and J by 1 base, with 6 bases of the junction left unmatched. This CDR3 has 17 residues. CDR3 loop: CASSLWDRGLSGNTIYF. The CDR3 DNA is TGTGCCAGCAGCTTGTGGGACAGGGGTCTTTCTGGAAACACCATATATTTT.

The chain employs TRBV12-3 or TRBV12-4 and TRBJ2-6; D is unresolved. This CDR3 is 13 amino acids long. The V end was cut by 6 bases, the J end by 1 base, with 4 bases between. The CDR3 DNA reads TGTGCCAGCAGCCCGTCTGGGGCCAACGTCCTGACTTTC. It yields the protein CASSPSGANVLTF.

V gene TRBV5-1 combines with J gene TRBJ1-2; D is possibly TRBD1 (6 bases). CDR3 length equals 13 residues. The V and J ends lost 4 bases and 4 bases respectively, with 11 bases between them. The germline CDR1 and CDR2 sequences are SGHRS and YFSETQ. CDR3 loop: CASSLTGSYGYTF. CDR3 in DNA: TGCGCCAGCAGCCTTACAGGGAGCTATGGCTACACCTTC. Filled out from reference TRBV5-1 and TRBJ1-2, the complete variable domain reads KAGVTQTPRYLIKTRGQQVTLSCSPISGHRSVSWYQQTPGQGLQFLFEYFSETQRNKGNFPGRFSGRQFSNSRSEMNVSTLELGDSALYLCASSLTGSYGYTFGSGTRLTVV.